The clone carrying this T cell receptor (beta chain) was counted at least ten times. Amplification of TCR beta CDR3 regions used RNA as the template. HTBI primers drove first-round RT-PCR of the TCR CDR3. TCRdb recomputed calls from the multiplex PCR reads with MiXCR, one row per CDR3 protein. The sample gives hundreds of thousands of distinct CDR3 sequences, approximately 15% of which show up once; less than 15% is in the top ten. Trimming removed 5 bases from V and 4 bases from J, with 9 bases in between. The CDR3 length is 13 residues. In germline, CDR1 is MNHEY, CDR2 SMNVEV (reference sequence). The sample originates from a study of T cells in Graves' hyperthyroidism and ophthalmopathy.

The sequenced sample consisted of blood. The receptor was isolated from a man aged 18 to 30 with Graves' ophthalmopathy. J is TRBJ2-1 and V is TRBV27; D possibly corresponds to TRBD2 (5 bases). The CDR3 is CASSKDLYNEQFF. CDR3 nucleotide sequence: TGTGCCAGCAGTAAGGACTTATACAATGAGCAGTTCTTC.